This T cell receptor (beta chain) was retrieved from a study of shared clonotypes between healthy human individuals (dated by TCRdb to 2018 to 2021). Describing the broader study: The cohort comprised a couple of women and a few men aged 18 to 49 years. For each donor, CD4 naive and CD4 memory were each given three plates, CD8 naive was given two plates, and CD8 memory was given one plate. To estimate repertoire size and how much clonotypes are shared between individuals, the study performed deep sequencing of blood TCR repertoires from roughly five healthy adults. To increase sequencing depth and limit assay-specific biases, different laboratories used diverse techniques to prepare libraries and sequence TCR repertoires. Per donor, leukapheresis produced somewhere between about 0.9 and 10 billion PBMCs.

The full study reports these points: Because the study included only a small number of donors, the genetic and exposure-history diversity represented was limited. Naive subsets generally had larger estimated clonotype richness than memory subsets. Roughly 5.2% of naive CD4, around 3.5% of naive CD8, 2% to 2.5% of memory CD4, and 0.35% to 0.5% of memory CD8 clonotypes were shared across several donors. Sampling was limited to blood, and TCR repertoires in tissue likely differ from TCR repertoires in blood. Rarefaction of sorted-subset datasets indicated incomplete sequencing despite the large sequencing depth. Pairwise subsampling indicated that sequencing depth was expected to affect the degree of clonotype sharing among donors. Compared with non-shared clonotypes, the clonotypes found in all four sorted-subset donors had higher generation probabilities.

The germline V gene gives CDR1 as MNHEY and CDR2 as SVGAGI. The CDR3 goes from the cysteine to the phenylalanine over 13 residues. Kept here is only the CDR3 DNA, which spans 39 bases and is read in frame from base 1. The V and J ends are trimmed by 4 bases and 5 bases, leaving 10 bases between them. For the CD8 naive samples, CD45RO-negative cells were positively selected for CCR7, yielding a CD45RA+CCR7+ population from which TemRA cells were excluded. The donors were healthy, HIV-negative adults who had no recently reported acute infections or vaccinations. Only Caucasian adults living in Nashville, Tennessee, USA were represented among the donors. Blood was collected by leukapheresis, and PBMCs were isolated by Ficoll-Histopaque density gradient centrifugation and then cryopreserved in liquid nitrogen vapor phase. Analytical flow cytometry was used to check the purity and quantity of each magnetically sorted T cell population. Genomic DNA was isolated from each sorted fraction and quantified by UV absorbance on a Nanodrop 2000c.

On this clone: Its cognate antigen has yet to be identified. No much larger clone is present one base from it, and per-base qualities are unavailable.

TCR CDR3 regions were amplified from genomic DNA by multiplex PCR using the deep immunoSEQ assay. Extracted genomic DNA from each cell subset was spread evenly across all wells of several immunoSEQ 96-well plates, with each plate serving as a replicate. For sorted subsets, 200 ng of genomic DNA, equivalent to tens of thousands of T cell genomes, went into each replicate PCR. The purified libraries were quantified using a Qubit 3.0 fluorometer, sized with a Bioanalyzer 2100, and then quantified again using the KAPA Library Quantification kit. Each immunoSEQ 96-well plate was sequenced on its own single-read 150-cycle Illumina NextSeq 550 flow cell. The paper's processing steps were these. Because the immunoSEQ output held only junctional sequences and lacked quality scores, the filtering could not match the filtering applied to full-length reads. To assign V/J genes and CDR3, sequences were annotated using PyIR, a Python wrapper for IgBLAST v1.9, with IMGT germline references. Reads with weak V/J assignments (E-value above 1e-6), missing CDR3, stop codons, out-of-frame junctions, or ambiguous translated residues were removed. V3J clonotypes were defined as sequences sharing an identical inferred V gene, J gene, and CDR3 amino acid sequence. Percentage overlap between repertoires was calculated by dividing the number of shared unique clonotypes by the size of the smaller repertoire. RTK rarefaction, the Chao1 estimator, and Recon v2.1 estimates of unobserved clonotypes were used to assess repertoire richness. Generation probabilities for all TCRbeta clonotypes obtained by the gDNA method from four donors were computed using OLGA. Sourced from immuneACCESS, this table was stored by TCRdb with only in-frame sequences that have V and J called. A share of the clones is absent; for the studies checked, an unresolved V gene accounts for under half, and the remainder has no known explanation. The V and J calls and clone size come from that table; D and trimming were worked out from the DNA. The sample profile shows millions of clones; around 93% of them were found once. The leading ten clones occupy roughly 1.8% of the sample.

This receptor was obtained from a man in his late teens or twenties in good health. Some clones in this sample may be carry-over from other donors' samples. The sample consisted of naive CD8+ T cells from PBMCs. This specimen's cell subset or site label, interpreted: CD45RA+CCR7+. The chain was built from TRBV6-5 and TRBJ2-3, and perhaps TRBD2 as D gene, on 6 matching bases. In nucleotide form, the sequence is TGTGCCAGCAGTTGGGGGGTGAGAGATACGCAGTATTTT. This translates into CASSWGVRDTQYF.